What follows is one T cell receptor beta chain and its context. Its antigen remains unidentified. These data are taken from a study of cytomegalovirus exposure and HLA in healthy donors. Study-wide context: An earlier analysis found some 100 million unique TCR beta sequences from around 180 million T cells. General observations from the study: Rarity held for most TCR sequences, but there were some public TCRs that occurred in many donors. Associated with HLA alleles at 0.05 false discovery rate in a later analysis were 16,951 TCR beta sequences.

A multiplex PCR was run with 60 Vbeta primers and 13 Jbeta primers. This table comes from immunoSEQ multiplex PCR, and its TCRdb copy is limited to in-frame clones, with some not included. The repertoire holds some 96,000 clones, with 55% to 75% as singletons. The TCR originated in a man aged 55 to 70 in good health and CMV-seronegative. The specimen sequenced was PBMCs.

The CDR3 nucleotides are TGCGCCACCAAGATTCTTTCCGGGACAGGGGAGGGGGAGCTGTTTTTT. Translating gives CATKILSGTGEGELFF. The J gene is TRBJ2-2, the V gene TRBV10-2, with TRBD1 matching over 10 bases. Per germline, CDR1 WSHSY and CDR2 SAAADI. The CDR3 is 16 residues long. J lost 8 bases, V lost 10 bases, and 16 bases had no gene match.